These T cell receptor beta chains were read from a single sample in a study of shared clonotypes between healthy human individuals. TCRdb's table, derived via immunoSEQ multiplex PCR, lists solely in-frame clones and lacks some. This sample carries fewer than 1 million clones, 96% of them seen once, and the ten largest clones take less than 0.25%. Sequenced sample: naive CD8+ T cells sorted from blood. The receptors here all came from a man between 25 and 39 years old in good health. Both conserved end residues are trimmed from each CDR3. Size is omitted from some rows. Given values are once, few, many or a class for expanded clones.

clone_size j_call cdr3_length v_call cdr3_aa
NA TRBJ2-7 13 TRBV28 ASSFGGSRSYEQY
once TRBJ2-7 13 TRBV19 ASSMVLAGVYEQY
once TRBJ2-7 11 TRBV28 ASSLLRGDEQY
NA TRBJ2-2 14 TRBV29-1 SVELWEGLNTGELF
NA TRBJ2-1 10 TRBV7-9 ASNQHYNEQF
NA TRBJ1-1 10 TRBV10-3 AISDMVNEAF
NA TRBJ2-3 11 TRBV10-2 ASSVGSTDTQY
NA TRBJ2-7 12 TRBV14 ASPLWPGAYEQY
once TRBJ2-7 10 TRBV15 ATSTRQGSEY
NA TRBJ1-5 12 TRBV5-5 ASSLESGFQPQH
NA TRBJ2-1 11 TRBV11-3 ASSSLGGNEQF
NA TRBJ2-7 13 TRBV9 ASTRGAGGPYEQY
NA TRBJ1-1 13 TRBV4-1 ASSQDHDVNTEAF
NA TRBJ2-2 10 TRBV7-9 ASSPHAGELF
NA TRBJ2-7 12 TRBV2 ASSVTGLAYEQY
NA TRBJ1-5 11 TRBV6-5 ASGPNSNQPQH
NA TRBJ2-4 16 TRBV2 ASSEFPSTGGIENIQY
once TRBJ2-1 11 TRBV29-1 SVGTGNYNEQF
once TRBJ2-7 13 TRBV11-2 ASSLRTGGEGEQY
NA TRBJ2-1 14 TRBV7-9 ASSLGLADKVNEQF
NA TRBJ2-1 14 TRBV5-4 ASSFYSGNPYNEQF
NA TRBJ2-1 12 TRBV7-7 ASSWKDRPNEQF
NA TRBJ2-2 13 TRBV27 ASRRPGLNTGELF
NA TRBJ2-1 15 TRBV29-1 SVTGLAGDYSYNEQF
once TRBJ2-1 12 TRBV2 ASRDSGRYNEQF
NA TRBJ2-7 11 TRBV7-9 ASSPLGSYEQY
NA TRBJ2-1 11 TRBV29-1 SVILADYNEQF
NA TRBJ2-3 12 TRBV7-6 ASSFAGSTDTQY
NA TRBJ1-2 14 TRBV15 ATSRDRGRGKDGYT
NA TRBJ1-2 9 TRBV11-2 ASSQLYGYT
NA TRBJ2-7 14 TRBV4-2 ASSQGGTTLAYEQY
NA TRBJ2-7 14 TRBV19 ASSTQVVSATYEQY
NA TRBJ1-4 13 TRBV6-1 ASSDWSVQGEKLF
NA TRBJ2-1 16 TRBV11-3 ASSSQRRTGVRDNEQF
NA TRBJ1-3 14 TRBV5-4 ASSFVGVQGRDTIY
NA TRBJ2-3 12 TRBV9 ASNVDGSSDTQY
once TRBJ2-3 13 TRBV7-3 ASSLGTSGTDTQY
NA TRBJ2-5 13 TRBV7-3 ASSLFGVREETQY
NA TRBJ2-7 14 TRBV18 ASSPSASGYSYEQY
NA TRBJ2-5 13 TRBV6-6 ASSFRAGRLETQY
NA TRBJ2-5 10 TRBV28 ASSRQQETQY
NA TRBJ2-7 12 TRBV7-2 ASSLVASINEQY
NA TRBJ1-1 14 TRBV6-6 ASTPIGGTMNTEAF
NA TRBJ2-2 11 TRBV6-4 ASMDRNTGELF
NA TRBJ1-2 10 TRBV5-5 ASSLMEYGYT
NA TRBJ2-7 13 TRBV7-8 ASSWRPGQGYEQY